This TCR beta chain came from a study of T cell responses to AZD1222 COVID-19 vaccine. Study summary: Doses given second, at about 4 or about 12 weeks, were pooled.

V lost 5 bases and J 4 bases, leaving 15 bases between the germline ends. Per germline, CDR1 SEHNR and CDR2 FQNEAQ (reference sequence). The CDR3 is made up of 14 amino acids. Libraries were prepared by immunoSEQ multiplex PCR; TCRdb keeps only in-frame clonotypes and omits some of them. The repertoire holds about 110,000 clones, with 70% to 90% as singletons. This sequence joins TRBV7-9 and TRBJ2-7; no definite D call. The clonotype was recovered from an adult in good health. The sequences come from peripheral blood, collected on day 0 of AZD1222 vaccination. In DNA form, the CDR3 reads TGTGCCAGCAGCCCCGTGGCGGCGCGGTACGAGCAGTACTTC. It translates to CASSPVAARYEQYF.